Listed here is a single TCR beta chain. Germline CDR1 reads SGDLS; CDR2 reads YYNGEE. The J segment lost 3 bases and the V segment lost 2 bases, leaving 4 bases of the junction unmatched. The CDR3 totals 15 residues. The data are from a study of blood T cell repertoires in COVID-19. About the research overall: Nucleic acid was either cDNA or gDNA, and it came from T cells, B-cell-depleted T cells, or PBMCs.

Profiled with immunoSEQ multiplex PCR; TCRdb holds only in-frame clones, not every one. This sample carries 330,000 or so clones, over 70% of them seen once, and the ten largest clones take 5% to 6%. V and J are TRBV9 and TRBJ1-4; 7 bases match TRBD1. The clonotype comes from a man aged 30-40 years who had recovered from COVID-19. The sequenced material came from PBMCs or T cells enriched from blood (not recorded which). The CDR3 here is CASSVQGVANEKLFF. The DNA for the CDR3 is TGTGCCAGCAGCGTCCAGGGGGTTGCTAATGAAAAACTGTTTTTT.